The entry that follows covers one TCR beta chain sequence. The length of the CDR3 is 16 residues. Germline CDR1 is MGHRA and CDR2 is YSYEKL. Unmatched junction bases numbered 8, after V lost 1 base and J lost 5 bases. Authors' data handling: Amplification from reference gene primers served as the basis for estimated nucleated cell counts. Clones were read by immunoSEQ multiplex PCR, and TCRdb kept only the in-frame ones, dropping some. The V and J calls and clone size are taken from that table; D and trimming were inferred from the DNA. The sample records approximately 98,000 clones, about 86% being singletons. These data come from a study of blood T cell repertoires in COVID-19. The wider study: PBMCs, B-cell-depleted T cells, or T cells provided the cDNA or gDNA that made up the material.

V and J are TRBV4-1 and TRBJ2-5; 9 bases match TRBD2. The sequence was collected from a man between 60 and 70 years old with acute or convalescent COVID-19. Sequencing was carried out using peripheral blood. CDR3 in amino acids: CASSQGVPSGVETQYF. The CDR3 DNA is TGCGCCAGCAGCCAAGGTGTTCCTAGCGGGGTGGAGACCCAGTACTTC.